The clone carrying this T cell receptor beta chain was found a few times. Its antigen remains unknown. This specimen belongs to a study of T-cell reconstitution after alpha-beta-depleted transplantation in children. Study-level findings and limits: After transplant, high TCRbeta diversity at day 60 in some patients arose from surviving recipient T cells and thymic progenitors. A year had passed since transplant, and T-cell counts and diversity by then came mostly from newly produced T cells. Reportedly, alpha-beta T cells present about two months post-transplant originated from several hundred expanded clones of graft origin.

Germline V lookup: CDR1 SGHRS, CDR2 YFSETQ. This CDR3 region has 14 residues. Trimming shortened V by 4 bases and J by 2 bases, and 13 bases separated the two germline ends. Preparation of the TCRbeta library involved a method that used unique molecular identifiers. TCRdb reanalysed the PCR reads using MiXCR and keeps one entry per CDR3 protein. The sample has 500,000 to 750,000 distinct CDR3 sequences, 25% to 30% seen once. Sequencing used PBMCs, obtained before TCRalphabeta/CD19-depleted stem cell transplant. The J gene is TRBJ2-7, the V gene TRBV5-1; D gene unclear. The clonotype comes from a boy under three years old with Wiskott-Aldrich syndrome, due to receive a stem cell transplant. CDR3 DNA sequence: TGCGCCAGCAGCGTCCTTTCTGGGGCCTACGAGCAGTACTTC. The encoded protein is CASSVLSGAYEQYF.